This T cell receptor (beta chain) was retrieved from a study of post-analysis software for immune sequencing data. Regarding the study as a whole: TRBV segments more frequent in patients than in controls numbered roughly 5 and included TRBV5-6, TRBV5-1 and TRBV20-1. Compared against controls, patients with multiple sclerosis displayed significantly lower normalized Chao1 diversity.

Only a few counts were recorded for this clonotype. Its antigen is unidentified. CDR1 and CDR2 (germline): SQVTM, ANQGSEA. The CDR3 covers 13 residues. Trimming stripped 1 base from V and 5 bases from J, with 11 bases between. Libraries were made from TCR beta cDNA, and they carried unique molecular identifiers. TCRdb re-called the PCR reads with MiXCR, one entry per CDR3 protein. This sample has approximately 730,000 distinct CDR3 sequences, with 35% to 55% found just once. The source of this sequence is a girl under 18 with multiple sclerosis. The chain joins TRBV29-1 to TRBJ1-2; D is ambiguous. What was sequenced was blood. CDR3 in DNA: TGCAGCGTTGAAGGTAACCGATGGTATGGCTACACCTTC. Translation gives CSVEGNRWYGYTF.